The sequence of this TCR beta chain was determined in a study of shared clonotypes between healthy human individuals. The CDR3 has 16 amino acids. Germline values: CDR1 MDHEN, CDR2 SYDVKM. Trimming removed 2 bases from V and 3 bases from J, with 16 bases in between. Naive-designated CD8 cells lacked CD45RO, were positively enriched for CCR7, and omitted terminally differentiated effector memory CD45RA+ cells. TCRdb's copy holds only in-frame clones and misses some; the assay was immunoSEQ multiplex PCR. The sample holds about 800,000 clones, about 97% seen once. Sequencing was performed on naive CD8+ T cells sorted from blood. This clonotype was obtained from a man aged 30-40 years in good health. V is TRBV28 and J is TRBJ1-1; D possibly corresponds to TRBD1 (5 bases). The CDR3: CASSLQGTAGHTEAFF. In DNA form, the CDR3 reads TGTGCCAGCAGTTTACAAGGGACGGCAGGGCACACTGAAGCTTTCTTT.